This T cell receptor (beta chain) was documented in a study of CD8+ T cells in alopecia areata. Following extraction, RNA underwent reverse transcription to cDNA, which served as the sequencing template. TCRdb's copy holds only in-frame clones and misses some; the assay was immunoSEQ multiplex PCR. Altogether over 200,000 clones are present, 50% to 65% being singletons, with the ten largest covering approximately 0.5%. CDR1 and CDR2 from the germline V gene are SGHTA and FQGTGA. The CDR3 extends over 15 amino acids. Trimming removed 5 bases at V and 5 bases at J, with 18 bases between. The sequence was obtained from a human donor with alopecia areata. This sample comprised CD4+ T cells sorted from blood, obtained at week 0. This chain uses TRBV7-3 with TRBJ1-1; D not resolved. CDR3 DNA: TGTGCCAGCAGCCAAGGGTCGGCCGTGGGAACTGAAGCTTTCTTT. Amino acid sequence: CASSQGSAVGTEAFF.